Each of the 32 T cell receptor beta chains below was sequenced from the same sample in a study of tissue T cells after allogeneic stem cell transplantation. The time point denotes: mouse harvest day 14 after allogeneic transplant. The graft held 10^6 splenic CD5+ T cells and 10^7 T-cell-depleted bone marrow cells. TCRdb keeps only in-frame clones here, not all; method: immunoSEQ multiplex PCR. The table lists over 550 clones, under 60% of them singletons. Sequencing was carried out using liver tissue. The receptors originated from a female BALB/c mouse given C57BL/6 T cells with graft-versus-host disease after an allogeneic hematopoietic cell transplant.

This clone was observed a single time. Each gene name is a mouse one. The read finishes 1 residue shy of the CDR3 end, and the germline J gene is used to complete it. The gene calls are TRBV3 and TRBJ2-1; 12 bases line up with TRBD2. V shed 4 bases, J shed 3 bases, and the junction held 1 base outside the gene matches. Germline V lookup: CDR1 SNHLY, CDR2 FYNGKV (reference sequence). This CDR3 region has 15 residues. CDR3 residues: CASSSDWGGYAEQFF. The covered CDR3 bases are TGTGCCAGCAGCTCGGACTGGGGGGGCTATGCTGAGCAGTTC.

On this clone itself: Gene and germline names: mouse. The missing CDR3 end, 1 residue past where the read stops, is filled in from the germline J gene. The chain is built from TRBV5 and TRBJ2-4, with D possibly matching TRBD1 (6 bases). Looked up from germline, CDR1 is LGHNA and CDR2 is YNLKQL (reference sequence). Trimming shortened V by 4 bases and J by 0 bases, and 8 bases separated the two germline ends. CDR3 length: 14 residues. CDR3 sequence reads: CASSPGQSQNTLYF. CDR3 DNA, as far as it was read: TGTGCCAGCAGCCCCGGACAGAGTCAAAACACCTTGTAC.

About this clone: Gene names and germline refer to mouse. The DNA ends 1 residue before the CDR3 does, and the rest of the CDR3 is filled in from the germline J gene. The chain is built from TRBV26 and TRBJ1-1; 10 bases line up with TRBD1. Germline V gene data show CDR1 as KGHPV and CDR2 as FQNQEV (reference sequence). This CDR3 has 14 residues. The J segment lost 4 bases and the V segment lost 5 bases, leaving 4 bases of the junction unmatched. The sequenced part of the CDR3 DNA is TGTGCCAGCAGTGACAGGGGGCGGGCCACAGAAGTCTTC. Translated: CASSDRGRATEVF. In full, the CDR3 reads CASSDRGRATEVFF. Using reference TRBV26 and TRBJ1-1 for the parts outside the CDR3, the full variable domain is NSKVIQTPRYLVKGQGQKAKMRCIPEKGHPVVFWYQQNKNNEFKFLINFQNQEVLQQIDMTEKRFSAECPSNSPCSLEIQSSEAGDSALYLCASSDRGRATEVFFGKGTRLTVV.

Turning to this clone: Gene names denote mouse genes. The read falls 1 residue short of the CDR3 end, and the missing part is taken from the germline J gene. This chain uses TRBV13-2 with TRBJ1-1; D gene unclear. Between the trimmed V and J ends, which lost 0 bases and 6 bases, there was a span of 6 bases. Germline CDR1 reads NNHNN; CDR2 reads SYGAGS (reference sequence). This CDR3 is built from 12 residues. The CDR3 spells CASGDAVAEVFF. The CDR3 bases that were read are TGTGCCAGCGGTGATGCTGTGGCAGAAGTCTTC.

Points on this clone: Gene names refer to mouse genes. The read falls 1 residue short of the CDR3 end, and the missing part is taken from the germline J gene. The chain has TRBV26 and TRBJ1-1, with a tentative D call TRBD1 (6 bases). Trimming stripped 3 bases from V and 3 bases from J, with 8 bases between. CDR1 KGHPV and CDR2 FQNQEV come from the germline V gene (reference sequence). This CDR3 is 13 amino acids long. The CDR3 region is CASSLDRHTEVFF. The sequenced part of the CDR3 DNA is TGTGCCAGCAGTCTAGACAGGCACACAGAAGTCTTC.

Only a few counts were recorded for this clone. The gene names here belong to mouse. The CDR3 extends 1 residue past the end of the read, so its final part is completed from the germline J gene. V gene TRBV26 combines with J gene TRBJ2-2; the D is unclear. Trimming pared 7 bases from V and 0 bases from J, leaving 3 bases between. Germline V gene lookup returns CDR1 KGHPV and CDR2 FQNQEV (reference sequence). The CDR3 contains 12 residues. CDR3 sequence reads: CASTTNTGQLYF. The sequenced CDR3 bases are TGTGCCAGCACAACAAACACCGGGCAGCTCTAC.

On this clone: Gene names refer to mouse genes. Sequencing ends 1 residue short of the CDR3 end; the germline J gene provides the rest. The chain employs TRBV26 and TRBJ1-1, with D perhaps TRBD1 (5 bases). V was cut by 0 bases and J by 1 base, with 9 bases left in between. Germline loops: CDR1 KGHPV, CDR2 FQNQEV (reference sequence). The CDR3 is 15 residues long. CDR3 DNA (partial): TGTGCCAGCAGTCTGTCTATCAGGGAAAACACAGAAGTCTTC. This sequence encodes CASSLSIRENTEVF. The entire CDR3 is CASSLSIRENTEVFF.

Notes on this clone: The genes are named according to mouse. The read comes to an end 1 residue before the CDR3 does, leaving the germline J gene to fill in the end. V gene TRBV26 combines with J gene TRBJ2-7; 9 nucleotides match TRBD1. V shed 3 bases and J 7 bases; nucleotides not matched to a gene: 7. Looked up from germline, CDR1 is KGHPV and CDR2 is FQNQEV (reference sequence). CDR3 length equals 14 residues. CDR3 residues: CASSLRTGVWEQYF. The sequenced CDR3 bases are TGTGCCAGCAGTCTCCGGACAGGGGTTTGGGAACAGTAC.

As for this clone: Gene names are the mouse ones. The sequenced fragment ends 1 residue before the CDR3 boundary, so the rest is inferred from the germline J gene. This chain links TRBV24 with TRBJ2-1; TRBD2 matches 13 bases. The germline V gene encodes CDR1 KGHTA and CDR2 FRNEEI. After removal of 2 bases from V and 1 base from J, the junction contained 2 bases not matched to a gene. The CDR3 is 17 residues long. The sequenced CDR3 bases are TGTGCCAGCAGTCTGCCGGGACTGGGGGGGAACTATGCTGAGCAGTTC. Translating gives CASSLPGLGGNYAEQF. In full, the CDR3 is CASSLPGLGGNYAEQFF.

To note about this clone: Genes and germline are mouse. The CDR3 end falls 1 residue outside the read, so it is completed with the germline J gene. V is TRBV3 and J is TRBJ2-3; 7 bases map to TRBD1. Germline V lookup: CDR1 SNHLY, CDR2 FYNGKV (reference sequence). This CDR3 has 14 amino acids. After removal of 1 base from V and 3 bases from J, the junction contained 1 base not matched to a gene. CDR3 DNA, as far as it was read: TGTGCCAGCAGCTTAGGGGGACAGGCAGAAACGCTGTAT. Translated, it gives CASSLGGQAETLY. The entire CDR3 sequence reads CASSLGGQAETLYF.

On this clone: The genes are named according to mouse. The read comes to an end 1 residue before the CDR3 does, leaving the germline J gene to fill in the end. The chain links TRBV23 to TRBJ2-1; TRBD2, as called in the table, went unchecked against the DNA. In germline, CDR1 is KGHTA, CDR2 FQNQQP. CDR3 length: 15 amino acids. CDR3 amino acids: CSSSQRTGGSAEQFF. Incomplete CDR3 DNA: TGCTCCAGCAGTCAAAGGACTGGGGGGAGTGCTGAGCAGTTC.

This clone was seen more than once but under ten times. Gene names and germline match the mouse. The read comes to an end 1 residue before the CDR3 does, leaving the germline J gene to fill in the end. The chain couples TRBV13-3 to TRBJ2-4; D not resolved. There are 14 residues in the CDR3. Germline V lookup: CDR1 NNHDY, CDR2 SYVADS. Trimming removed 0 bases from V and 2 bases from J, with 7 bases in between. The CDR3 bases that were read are TGTGCCAGCAGTGATGCCGGGGATCAAAACACCTTGTAC. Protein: CASSDAGDQNTLY. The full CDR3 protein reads CASSDAGDQNTLYF. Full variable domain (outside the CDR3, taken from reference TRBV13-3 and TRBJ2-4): EAAVTQSPRSKVAVTGGKVTLSCHQTNNHDYMYWYRQDTGHGLRLIHYSYVADSTEKGDIPDGYKASRPSQENFSLILELASLSQTAVYFCASSDAGDQNTLYFGAGTRLSVL.

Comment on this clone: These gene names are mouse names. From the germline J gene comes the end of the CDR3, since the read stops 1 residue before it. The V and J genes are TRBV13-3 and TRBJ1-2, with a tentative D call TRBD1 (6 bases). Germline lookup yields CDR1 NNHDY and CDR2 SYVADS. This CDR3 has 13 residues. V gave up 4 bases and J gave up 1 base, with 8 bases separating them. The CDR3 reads CASSPGQNSDYTF. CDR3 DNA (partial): TGTGCCAGCAGTCCGGGACAAAACTCCGACTACACC.

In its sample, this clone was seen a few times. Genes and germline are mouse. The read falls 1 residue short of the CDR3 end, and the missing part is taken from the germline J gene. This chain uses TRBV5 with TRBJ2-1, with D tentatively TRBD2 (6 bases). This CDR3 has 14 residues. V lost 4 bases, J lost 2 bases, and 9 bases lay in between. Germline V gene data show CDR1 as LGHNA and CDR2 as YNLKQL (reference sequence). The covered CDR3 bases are TGTGCCAGCAGCCCCCGGGACTACTATGCTGAGCAGTTC. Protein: CASSPRDYYAEQF. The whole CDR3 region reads CASSPRDYYAEQFF.

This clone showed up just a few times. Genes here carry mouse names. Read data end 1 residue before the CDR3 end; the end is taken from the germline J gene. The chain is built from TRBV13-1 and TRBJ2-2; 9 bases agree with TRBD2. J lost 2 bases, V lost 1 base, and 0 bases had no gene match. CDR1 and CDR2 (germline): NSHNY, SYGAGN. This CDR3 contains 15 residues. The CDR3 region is CASSDLGGNTGQLYF. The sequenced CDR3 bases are TGTGCCAGCAGTGATCTGGGGGGGAACACCGGGCAGCTCTAC.

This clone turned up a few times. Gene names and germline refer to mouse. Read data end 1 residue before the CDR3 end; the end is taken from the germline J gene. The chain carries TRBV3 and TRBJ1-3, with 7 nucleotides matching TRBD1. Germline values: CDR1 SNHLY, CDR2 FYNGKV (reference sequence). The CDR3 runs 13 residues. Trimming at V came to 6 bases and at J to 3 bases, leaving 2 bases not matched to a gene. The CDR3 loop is CASSPGGGNTLYF. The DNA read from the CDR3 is TGTGCCAGCAGTCCAGGGGGTGGAAATACGCTCTAT.

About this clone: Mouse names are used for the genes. CDR3 in amino acids: CASSLLGGYAEQFF. The covered CDR3 bases are TGTGCCAGCAGCTTACTGGGGGGCTATGCTGAGCAGTTC. This sequence joins TRBV3 and TRBJ2-1, with TRBD2 matching 8 bases. Read data end 1 residue before the CDR3 end; the end is taken from the germline J gene. This CDR3 has 14 residues. J lost 3 bases, V lost 2 bases, and 0 bases had no gene match. Germline CDR1 SNHLY, CDR2 FYNGKV (reference sequence).

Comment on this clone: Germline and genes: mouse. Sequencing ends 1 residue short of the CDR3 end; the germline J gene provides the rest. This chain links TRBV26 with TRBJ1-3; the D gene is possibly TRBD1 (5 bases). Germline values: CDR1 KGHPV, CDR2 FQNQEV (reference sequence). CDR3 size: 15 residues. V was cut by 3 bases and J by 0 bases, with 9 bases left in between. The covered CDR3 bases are TGTGCCAGCAGTCTCGGCAGGGATTCTGGAAATACGCTCTAT. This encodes CASSLGRDSGNTLY. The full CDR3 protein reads CASSLGRDSGNTLYF.

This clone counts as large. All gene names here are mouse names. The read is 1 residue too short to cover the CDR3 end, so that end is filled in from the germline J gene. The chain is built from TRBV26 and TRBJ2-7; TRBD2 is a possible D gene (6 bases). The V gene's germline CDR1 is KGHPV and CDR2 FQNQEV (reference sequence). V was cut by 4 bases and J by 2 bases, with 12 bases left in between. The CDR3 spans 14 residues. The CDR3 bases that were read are TGTGCCAGCAGTCCCACTGGGAGGGCCTATGAACAGTAC. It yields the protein CASSPTGRAYEQY. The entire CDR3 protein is CASSPTGRAYEQYF.

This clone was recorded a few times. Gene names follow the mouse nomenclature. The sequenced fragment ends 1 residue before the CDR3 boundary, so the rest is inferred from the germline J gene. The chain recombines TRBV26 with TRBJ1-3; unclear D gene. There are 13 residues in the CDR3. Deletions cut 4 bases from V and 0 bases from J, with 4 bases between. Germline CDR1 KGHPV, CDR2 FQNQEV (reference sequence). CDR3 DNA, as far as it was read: TGTGCCAGCAGTCGGGGTTCTGGAAATACGCTCTAT. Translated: CASSRGSGNTLY. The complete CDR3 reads CASSRGSGNTLYF. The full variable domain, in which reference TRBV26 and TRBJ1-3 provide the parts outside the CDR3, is NSKVIQTPRYLVKGQGQKAKMRCIPEKGHPVVFWYQQNKNNEFKFLINFQNQEVLQQIDMTEKRFSAECPSNSPCSLEIQSSEAGDSALYLCASSRGSGNTLYFGEGSRLIVV.

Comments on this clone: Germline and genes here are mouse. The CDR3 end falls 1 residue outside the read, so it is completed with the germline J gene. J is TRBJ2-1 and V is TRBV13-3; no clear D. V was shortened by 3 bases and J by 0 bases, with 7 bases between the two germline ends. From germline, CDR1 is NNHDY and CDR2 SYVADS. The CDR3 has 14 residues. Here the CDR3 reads CASSVTFNYAEQFF. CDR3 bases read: TGTGCCAGCAGTGTGACTTTTAACTATGCTGAGCAGTTC.

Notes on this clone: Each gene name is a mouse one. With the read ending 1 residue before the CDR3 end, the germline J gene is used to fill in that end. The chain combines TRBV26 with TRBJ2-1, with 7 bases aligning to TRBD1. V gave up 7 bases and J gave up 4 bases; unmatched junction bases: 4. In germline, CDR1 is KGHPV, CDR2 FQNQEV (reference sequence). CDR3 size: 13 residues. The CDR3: CASNGQEYAEQFF. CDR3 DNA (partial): TGTGCCAGCAACGGACAGGAGTATGCTGAGCAGTTC.

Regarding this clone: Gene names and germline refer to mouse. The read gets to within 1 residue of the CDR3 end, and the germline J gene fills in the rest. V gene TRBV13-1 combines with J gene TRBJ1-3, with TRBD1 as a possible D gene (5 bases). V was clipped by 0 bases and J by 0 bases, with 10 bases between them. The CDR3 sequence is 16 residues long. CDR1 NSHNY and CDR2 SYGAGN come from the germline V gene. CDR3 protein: CASSDAGGISGNTLYF. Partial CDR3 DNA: TGTGCCAGCAGTGATGCCGGGGGAATTTCTGGAAATACGCTCTAT.

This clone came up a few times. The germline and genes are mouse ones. The DNA read from the CDR3 is TGCACCTGCAGTGCAGATCGCAGGGGAGAAGTCTTC. Amino acid sequence: CTCSADRRGEVF. The entire CDR3 sequence reads CTCSADRRGEVFF. The genes are TRBV1 and TRBJ1-1, with a possible D match to TRBD1 (6 bases). The read terminates 1 residue ahead of where the CDR3 ends, so the germline J gene completes it. Germline CDR1 is NSQYPW and CDR2 is LRSPGD (reference sequence). Trimming left V 0 bases short and J 7 bases short, with 9 bases between. The CDR3 is 13 amino acids.

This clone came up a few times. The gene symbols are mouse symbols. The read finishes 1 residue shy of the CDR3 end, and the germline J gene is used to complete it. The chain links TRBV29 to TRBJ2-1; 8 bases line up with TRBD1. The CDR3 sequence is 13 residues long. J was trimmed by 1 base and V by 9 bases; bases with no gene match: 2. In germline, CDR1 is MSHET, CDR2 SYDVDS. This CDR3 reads CARDRGNYAEQFF. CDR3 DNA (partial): TGTGCTAGAGACAGGGGAAACTATGCTGAGCAGTTC.

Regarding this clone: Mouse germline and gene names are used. CDR3 bases read: TGTGCCAGCAGCTTAGCGCTGGGACTGGGGTATGAACAGTAC. Amino acid sequence: CASSLALGLGYEQY. The entire CDR3 protein is CASSLALGLGYEQYF. The chain recombines TRBV3 with TRBJ2-7, with 10 positions matching TRBD2. The read gets to within 1 residue of the CDR3 end, and the germline J gene fills in the rest. V lost 0 bases, J lost 4 bases, and 3 bases stayed unmatched. The CDR3 totals 15 residues. Germline V CDR1 and CDR2: SNHLY, FYNGKV (reference sequence). Drawing the rest from reference TRBV3 and TRBJ2-7, the complete variable domain is GPKVLQIPSHQIIDMGQMVTLNCDPVSNHLYFYWYKQILGQQMEFLVNFYNGKVMEKSKLFKDQFSVERPDGSYFTLKIQPTALEDSAVYFCASSLALGLGYEQYFGPGTRLTVL.

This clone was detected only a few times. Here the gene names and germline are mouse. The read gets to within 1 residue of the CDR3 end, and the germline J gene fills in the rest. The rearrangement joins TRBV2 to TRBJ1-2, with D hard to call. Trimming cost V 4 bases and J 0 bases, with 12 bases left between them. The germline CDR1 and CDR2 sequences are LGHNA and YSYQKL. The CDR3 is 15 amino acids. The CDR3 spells CASSPRAGTNSDYTF. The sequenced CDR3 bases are TGTGCCAGCAGCCCCCGAGCGGGGACAAACTCCGACTACACC.

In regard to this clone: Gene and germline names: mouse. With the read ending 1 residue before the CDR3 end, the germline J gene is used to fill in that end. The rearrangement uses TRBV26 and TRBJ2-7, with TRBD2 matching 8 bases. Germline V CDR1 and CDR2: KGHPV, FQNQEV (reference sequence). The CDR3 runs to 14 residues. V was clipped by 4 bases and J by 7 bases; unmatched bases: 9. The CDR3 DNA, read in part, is TGTGCCAGCAGTCGTGAGGCTGGGGGGTGGGAACAGTAC. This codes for CASSREAGGWEQY. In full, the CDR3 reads CASSREAGGWEQYF.

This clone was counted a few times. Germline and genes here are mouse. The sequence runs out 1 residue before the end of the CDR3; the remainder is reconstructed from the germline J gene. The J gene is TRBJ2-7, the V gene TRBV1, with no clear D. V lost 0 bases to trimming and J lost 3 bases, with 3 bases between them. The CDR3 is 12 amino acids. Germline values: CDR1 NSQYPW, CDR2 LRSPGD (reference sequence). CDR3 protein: CTCSADIYEQYF. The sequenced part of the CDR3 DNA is TGCACCTGCAGTGCAGACATCTATGAACAGTAC. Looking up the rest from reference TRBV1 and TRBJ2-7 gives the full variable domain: VTLLEQNPRWRLVPRGQAVNLRCILKNSQYPWMSWYQQDLQKQLQWLFTLRSPGDKEVKSLPGADYLATRVTDTELRLQVANMSQGRTLYCTCSADIYEQYFGPGTRLTVL.

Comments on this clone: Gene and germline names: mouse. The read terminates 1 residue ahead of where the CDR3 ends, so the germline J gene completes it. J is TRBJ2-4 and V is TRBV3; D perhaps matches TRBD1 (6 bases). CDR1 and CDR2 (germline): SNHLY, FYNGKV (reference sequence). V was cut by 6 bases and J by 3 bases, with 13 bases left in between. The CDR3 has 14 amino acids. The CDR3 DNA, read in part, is TGTGCCAGCAGTCCCAGGGGTAGGCAAAACACCTTGTAC. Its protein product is CASSPRGRQNTLY. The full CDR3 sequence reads CASSPRGRQNTLYF. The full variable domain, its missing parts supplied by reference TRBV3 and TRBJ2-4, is GPKVLQIPSHQIIDMGQMVTLNCDPVSNHLYFYWYKQILGQQMEFLVNFYNGKVMEKSKLFKDQFSVERPDGSYFTLKIQPTALEDSAVYFCASSPRGRQNTLYFGAGTRLSVL.

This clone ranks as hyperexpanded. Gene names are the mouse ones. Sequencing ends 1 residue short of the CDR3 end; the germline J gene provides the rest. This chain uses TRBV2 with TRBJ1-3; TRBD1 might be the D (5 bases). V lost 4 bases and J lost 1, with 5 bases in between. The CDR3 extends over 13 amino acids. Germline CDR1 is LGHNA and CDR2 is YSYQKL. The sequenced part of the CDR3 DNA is TGTGCCAGCAGCCGACAGTCTGGAAATACGCTCTAT. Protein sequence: CASSRQSGNTLY. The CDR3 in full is CASSRQSGNTLYF.

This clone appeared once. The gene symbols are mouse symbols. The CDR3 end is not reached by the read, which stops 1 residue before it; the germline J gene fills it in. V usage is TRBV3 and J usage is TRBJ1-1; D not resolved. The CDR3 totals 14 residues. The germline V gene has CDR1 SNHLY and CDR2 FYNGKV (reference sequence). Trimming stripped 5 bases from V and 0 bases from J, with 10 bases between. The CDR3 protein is CASSETIANTEVFF. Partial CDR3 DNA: TGTGCCAGCAGCGAGACAATCGCAAACACAGAAGTCTTC.